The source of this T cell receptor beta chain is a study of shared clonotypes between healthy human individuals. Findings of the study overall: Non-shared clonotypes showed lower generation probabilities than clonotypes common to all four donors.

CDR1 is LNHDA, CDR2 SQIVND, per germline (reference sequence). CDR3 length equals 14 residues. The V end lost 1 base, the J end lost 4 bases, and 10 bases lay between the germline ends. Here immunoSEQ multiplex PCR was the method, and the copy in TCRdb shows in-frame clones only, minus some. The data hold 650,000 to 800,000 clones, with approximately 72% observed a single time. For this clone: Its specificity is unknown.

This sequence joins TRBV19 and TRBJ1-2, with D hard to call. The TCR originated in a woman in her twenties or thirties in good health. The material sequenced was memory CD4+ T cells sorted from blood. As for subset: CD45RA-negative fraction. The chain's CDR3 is CASSIGIGPYGYTF. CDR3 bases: TGTGCCAGTAGTATAGGTATCGGACCCTATGGCTACACCTTC.